The table lists the clone carrying this T cell receptor beta chain with many counts. Bulk TCR libraries used previously described methods and listed TCR primers. TCRdb fed the PCR reads into MiXCR, producing one record per CDR3 protein. The top ten hold about 0.8% of the sample, which has some 680,000 distinct CDR3 sequences, about 25% seen once. This sample was included in a study of molecular identifiers for immune sequencing clone quantification. Study overall: Replicate RNA from roughly 20,000 or 100,000 naive CD8 T cells formed five aliquots; four were sequenced.

The ends were cut back, 6 bases at V and 0 bases at J, with 9 bases in the middle. CDR3 size: 15 residues. Germline lookup yields CDR1 KGHSH and CDR2 LQKENI. The receptor comes from a human donor in good health. Some libraries in this study had Jurkat cell RNA spiked in. The chain uses TRBV18 and TRBJ2-6; D unresolved. The sample consisted of naive CD8+ T cells from blood, with Jurkat cell RNA spiked in. The sample's subset: FACS-sorted CD8+CD4-CCR7+CD45RA+ naive T cells. CDR3 DNA sequence: TGTGCCAGCTCCGCGACGCTCTCTGGGGCCAACGTCCTGACTTTC. This encodes CASSATLSGANVLTF. Based on the CDR3 plus reference TRBV18 and TRBJ2-6, the full variable domain is NAGVMQNPRHLVRRRGQEARLRCSPMKGHSHVYWYRQLPEEGLKFMVYLQKENIIDESGMPKERFSAEFPKEGPSILRIQQVVRGDSAAYFCASSATLSGANVLTFGAGSRLTVL.